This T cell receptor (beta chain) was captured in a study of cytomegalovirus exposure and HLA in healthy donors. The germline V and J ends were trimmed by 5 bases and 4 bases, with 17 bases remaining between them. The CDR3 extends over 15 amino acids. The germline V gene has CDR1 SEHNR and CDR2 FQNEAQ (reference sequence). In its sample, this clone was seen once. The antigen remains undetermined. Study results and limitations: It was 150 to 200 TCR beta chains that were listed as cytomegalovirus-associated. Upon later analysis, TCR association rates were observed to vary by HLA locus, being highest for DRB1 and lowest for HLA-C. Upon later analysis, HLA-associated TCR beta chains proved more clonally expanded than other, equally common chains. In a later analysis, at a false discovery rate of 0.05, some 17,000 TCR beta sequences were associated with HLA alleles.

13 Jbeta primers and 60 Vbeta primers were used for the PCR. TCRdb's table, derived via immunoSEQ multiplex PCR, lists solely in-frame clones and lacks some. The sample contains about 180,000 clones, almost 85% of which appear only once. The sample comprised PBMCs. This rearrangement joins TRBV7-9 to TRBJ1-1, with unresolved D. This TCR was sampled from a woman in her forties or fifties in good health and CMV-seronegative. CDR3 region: CASSPPGGMGTEAFF. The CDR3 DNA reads TGTGCCAGCAGCCCCCCGGGAGGGATGGGCACTGAAGCTTTCTTT.